This entry lists 32 T cell receptor beta chains sequenced from one sample in a study of T-cell reconstitution after alpha-beta-depleted transplantation in children (TCRdb year 2016). Library preparation used PCR. The sequencer was an Illumina HiSeq 2500. TCR libraries were prepared with molecular barcoding, using unique molecular identifiers to normalize TCRbeta repertoire quantification. TCRdb took the public reads, trimmed them with fastp at Q25, ran MiXCR for clone calling and kept in-frame beta chains. Identical CDR3 proteins give one entry, which carries the most common genes and DNA. This sample lists approximately 250,000 distinct CDR3 sequences; about 8.8% were detected once. The ten largest clones take up over 4.5% of the sample. The sequences come from PBMCs from the stem cell graft donor, collected from the stem cell graft. These receptor sequences come from a human donor who donated a stem cell graft to a child with SCID.

This clonotype was observed at least ten times. The gene calls are TRBV3-1 and TRBJ1-3; D remains unclear. The CDR3 is 14 amino acids. Trimming shortened V by 3 bases and J by 3 bases, and 9 bases separated the two germline ends. CDR1 LGHDT and CDR2 YNNKEL come from the germline V gene (reference sequence). CDR3 coding DNA: TGTGCCAGCAGCCAGGGATTAGGTGGAAACACCATATATTTT. Protein product: CASSQGLGGNTIYF.

This clonotype was observed many times. The CDR3 is CASSLTSGNEQFF. CDR3 nucleotide sequence: TGTGCCAGCAGCCTGACTAGCGGCAATGAGCAGTTCTTC. The chain couples TRBV5-6 to TRBJ2-1; 9 bases map to TRBD2. J lost 6 bases, V lost 4 bases, and 2 bases had no gene match. The CDR3 is 13 residues long. Looked up from germline, CDR1 is SGHDT and CDR2 is YYEEEE.

This clonotype was found many times. V usage is TRBV7-9 and J usage is TRBJ2-3, with no clear D. Trimming pared 4 bases from V and 6 bases from J, leaving 5 bases between. Per the germline V gene, CDR1 is SEHNR and CDR2 is FQNEAQ (reference sequence). The CDR3 has 11 amino acids. The CDR3 DNA sequence: TGTGCCAGCAGCTCCTGGGATACGCAGTATTTT. Its translation: CASSSWDTQYF.

This clonotype was detected a few times. This chain joins TRBV5-5 and TRBJ1-2; D is undetermined. This CDR3 is 14 amino acids long. Germline-derived CDR1 and CDR2 are SGHKS and YYEKEE (reference sequence). V was trimmed by 1 base and J by 3 bases, leaving 10 bases between them. The CDR3 here is CASSLIDGYYGYTF. CDR3 sequence (DNA): TGTGCCAGCAGCTTGATTGACGGATACTATGGCTACACCTTC. Looking up the rest from reference TRBV5-5 and TRBJ1-2 gives the full variable domain: DAGVTQSPTHLIKTRGQQVTLRCSPISGHKSVSWYQQVLGQGPQFIFQYYEKEERGRGNFPDRFSARQFPNYSSELNVNALLLGDSALYLCASSLIDGYYGYTFGSGTRLTVV.

V usage is TRBV7-2 and J usage is TRBJ2-3; D unresolved. In germline, CDR1 is SGHTA, CDR2 FQGNSA. This CDR3 has 14 residues. V lost 5 bases and J lost 4, with 13 bases in between. The chain's CDR3 is CASSRSNSPDTQYF. Written as DNA, the CDR3 is TGTGCCAGCAGCCGGTCTAACTCCCCAGATACGCAGTATTTT.

A note on this clonotype: A much larger clone differs by one base, so this may be a read error. The chain uses TRBV3-1 and TRBJ2-3; TRBD2 matches 7 bases. The CDR3 extends over 17 amino acids. Germline V lookup: CDR1 LGHDT, CDR2 YNNKEL (reference sequence). CDR3 residues: CASTQGGSGRNTDTQYF. Written as DNA, the CDR3 is TGTGCCAGCACCCAAGGAGGTAGCGGGCGAAACACAGATACGCAGTATTTT.

This clonotype has more than one count but fewer than ten. The chain couples TRBV7-3 to TRBJ2-2; D not resolved. Deletions cut 5 bases from V and 3 bases from J, with 16 bases between. Germline V lookup: CDR1 SGHTA, CDR2 FQGTGA. The CDR3 has 16 amino acids. The CDR3: CASSPIGFMDTGELFF. The CDR3 DNA sequence: TGTGCCAGCAGCCCGATCGGGTTTATGGACACCGGGGAGCTGTTTTTT.

This clonotype came up many times. This chain uses TRBV11-3 with TRBJ1-2, with TRBD1 matching over 10 bases. This CDR3 spans 15 amino acids. Trimming cost V 5 bases and J 4 bases; bases outside gene matches: 7. Germline values: CDR1 SGHNT, CDR2 YENEEA. CDR3 residues: CASSRGTGEIYGYTF. In DNA, the CDR3 is TGTGCCAGCAGCCGCGGGACAGGGGAAATCTATGGCTACACCTTC.

The table lists this clonotype with many counts. The chain combines TRBV5-1 with TRBJ1-1; D not resolved. Trimming stripped 5 bases from V and 6 bases from J, with 14 bases between. From germline, CDR1 is SGHRS and CDR2 YFSETQ. The CDR3 is 13 residues long. CDR3 in amino acids: CASSSRDVAEAFF. CDR3 bases: TGCGCCAGCAGTTCCCGGGATGTGGCTGAAGCTTTCTTT.

About this clonotype itself: Being one base from a much bigger clone, this may be a read error. V and J are TRBV6-2 or TRBV6-3 and TRBJ2-1, with D perhaps matching TRBD2 (7 bases). CDR3 size: 14 residues. From germline, CDR1 is MNHEY and CDR2 SVGEGT. Trimming removed 5 bases at V and 11 bases at J, with 19 bases between. The CDR3, as DNA: TGTGCCAGCAGTCCCAGAGGGGGGGGCAGTCAGCAGTTCTTC. This sequence encodes CASSPRGGGSQQFF.

As for this clonotype: Being one base from a much bigger clone, this may be a read error. A read error is likely, as this CDR3 ends without the conserved phenylalanine or tryptophan. The rearrangement joins TRBV5-6 to TRBJ2-3; 13 bases match TRBD2. The J segment lost 5 bases and the V segment lost 4 bases, leaving 10 bases of the junction unmatched. The CDR3 spans 17 residues. Germline CDR1 reads SGHDT; CDR2 reads YYEEEE. The CDR3 sequence: CASSRTSGGRSGDTQYY. As DNA, the CDR3 is TGTGCCAGCAGCCGGACTAGCGGGGGACGGAGTGGAGATACGCAGTATTAT.

This chain uses TRBV4-2 with TRBJ1-1; 9 nucleotides match TRBD1. The CDR3 has 15 amino acids. J lost 3 bases, V lost 4 bases, and 6 bases had no gene match. The germline V gene has CDR1 LGHNA and CDR2 YNFKEQ. CDR3 DNA sequence: TGTGCCAGCAGCCGGTGGGACAGGGAAGACACTGAAGCTTTCTTT. Amino acids: CASSRWDREDTEAFF.

This clonotype was counted between two and nine times. The rearrangement uses TRBV7-3 and TRBJ2-7; D tentatively reads TRBD1 or TRBD2 (5 bases each). The CDR3 length is 14 residues. Germline V gene data show CDR1 as SGHTA and CDR2 as FQGTGA. V lost 5 bases and J lost 6, with 17 bases in between. The CDR3 loop reads CASSPPGQDCEQYF. The DNA of the CDR3 is TGTGCCAGCAGCCCACCGGGGCAAGATTGCGAGCAGTACTTC.

This clonotype has a count of ten or more. The V call is TRBV7-2, the J call TRBJ2-3; tentatively, D is TRBD2 (5 bases). V gave up 1 base and J gave up 0 bases, with 8 bases separating them. CDR3 length: 15 amino acids. Germline V gene data show CDR1 as SGHTA and CDR2 as FQGNSA. DNA for the CDR3: TGTGCCAGCAGCTTAGGGCGGGCCAGCACAGATACGCAGTATTTT. It specifies CASSLGRASTDTQYF.

This clonotype was seen ten or more times. The rearrangement uses TRBV5-6 and TRBJ1-1; TRBD1 agrees at 10 bases. This CDR3 is built from 15 residues. Trimming took 4 bases from V and 3 from J; bases not matched to a gene: 6. Germline lookup yields CDR1 SGHDT and CDR2 YYEEEE. This chain's CDR3 is CASSRDRGLDTEAFF. Written as DNA, the CDR3 is TGTGCCAGCAGCCGGGACAGGGGTTTGGACACTGAAGCTTTCTTT.

This clonotype was recorded at least ten times. The rearrangement uses TRBV25-1 and TRBJ2-7, with D perhaps assigned TRBD1 or TRBD2 (5 bases each). This CDR3 is built from 12 residues. V dropped 6 bases and J dropped 7 bases, with 13 bases sitting between them. Germline-derived CDR1 and CDR2 are MGHDK and SYGVNS. The CDR3 nucleotides read TGTGCCAGCAGGGGGGAGTTTGAAGAGCAGTACTTC. Its translation is CASRGEFEEQYF.

This clonotype has a count of ten or more. A read error may produce the germline difference seen at one junction end. This chain connects TRBV15 to TRBJ1-4, with 10 bases fitting TRBD1. The CDR3 loop spans 13 amino acids. The V gene's germline CDR1 is LNHNV and CDR2 YYDKDF (reference sequence). CDR3 sequence: CATSREGTGVILF. In DNA form, the CDR3 reads TGTGCCACCAGCAGAGAAGGGACAGGGGTTATCCTTTTT.

This clonotype was detected only a few times. A much larger clonotype is one base distant, so this may be a read error. J is TRBJ1-2 and V is TRBV7-9; D is uncertain. CDR3 length equals 16 residues. The germline V gene encodes CDR1 SEHNR and CDR2 FQNEAQ (reference sequence). The CDR3 reads CASSLAEDEYNYGYPF. The DNA of the CDR3 is TGTGCCAGCAGCTTAGCGGAGGACGAGTACAACTATGGCTACCCCTTC.

This clonotype has a count of ten or more. This chain joins TRBV5-1 and TRBJ2-7, with TRBD1 as a possible D gene (6 bases). This CDR3 is 13 amino acids long. The germline V gene has CDR1 SGHRS and CDR2 YFSETQ. The ends were cut back, 4 bases at V and 4 bases at J, with 12 bases in the middle. The CDR3 here is CASSPPDSYEQYF. Written as DNA, the CDR3 is TGCGCCAGCAGCCCGCCGGACAGTTACGAGCAGTACTTC.

This clonotype has a count of ten or more. The chain is built from TRBV7-2 and TRBJ2-1, with D hard to call. Between the trimmed V and J ends, which lost 3 bases and 9 bases, there was a span of 9 bases. The CDR3 is 12 amino acids. The germline CDR1 and CDR2 sequences are SGHTA and FQGNSA. The CDR3 DNA reads TGTGCCAGCAGCTTTATACTCGGTGAGCAGTTCTTC. Translated, it gives CASSFILGEQFF.

This clonotype was detected ten times or more. The chain couples TRBV29-1 to TRBJ1-2, with TRBD1 matching 7 bases. CDR3 length equals 14 residues. J was trimmed by 8 bases and V by 0 bases; bases with no gene match: 9. CDR1 SQVTM and CDR2 ANQGSEA come from the germline V gene. As DNA, the CDR3 is TGCAGCGTTGAAGATAAAGGGGGCGCGGGGGGCTACACCTTC. Encoded protein: CSVEDKGGAGGYTF.

This clonotype was detected many times. This chain connects TRBV5-1 to TRBJ1-5, with TRBD1 identical over 8 bases. V trimming: 0 bases; J trimming: 4 bases; junction bases outside the gene matches: 0. Germline CDR1 is SGHRS and CDR2 is YFSETQ. The CDR3 sequence is 14 residues long. CDR3 nucleotides: TGCGCCAGCAGCTTGGGGGACAGGAATCAGCCCCAGCATTTT. It codes for CASSLGDRNQPQHF.

This clonotype was recorded at least ten times. This sequence joins TRBV6-4 and TRBJ2-3; 8 nucleotides line up with TRBD2. The germline V gene encodes CDR1 MRHNA and CDR2 SNTAGT. This CDR3 is 16 amino acids long. V shed 0 bases and J 2 bases; nucleotides not matched to a gene: 4. Here the CDR3 reads CASSDSAGGPTDTQYF. In DNA form, the CDR3 reads TGTGCCAGCAGTGACTCGGCGGGGGGCCCCACAGATACGCAGTATTTT.

The table lists this clonotype with a few counts. This chain connects TRBV30 to TRBJ1-5, with D hard to call. This CDR3 is 15 amino acids long. V was shortened by 3 bases and J by 4 bases, with 16 bases between the two germline ends. CDR1 is GTSNPN and CDR2 is SVGIG in the germline V gene (reference sequence). CDR3: CAWSRNRLPNQPQHF. In nucleotides, the CDR3 is TGTGCCTGGAGCCGGAACCGACTTCCAAATCAGCCCCAGCATTTT.

This clonotype was observed at least ten times. The chain couples TRBV5-1 to TRBJ2-1, with D unclear. This CDR3 region has 13 residues. Germline CDR1 reads SGHRS; CDR2 reads YFSETQ. The V end was cut by 0 bases, the J end by 3 bases, with 4 bases between. As DNA, the CDR3 is TGCGCCAGCAGCTTGGAAAGCTACAATGAGCAGTTCTTC. It encodes CASSLESYNEQFF.

This clonotype was recorded at least ten times. The chain combines TRBV29-1 with TRBJ2-5; D unresolved. V lost 7 bases and J lost 0, with 9 bases in between. CDR1 and CDR2 (germline): SQVTM, ANQGSEA. The CDR3 runs 12 residues. The CDR3 coding sequence is TGCAGCGCGGCGGCATACCAAGAGACCCAGTACTTC. Translating it yields CSAAAYQETQYF.

The table lists this clonotype with a few counts. The chain links TRBV6-5 to TRBJ1-2, with D uncertain. V was clipped by 4 bases and J by 4 bases, with 13 bases between them. CDR1 and CDR2 (germline): MNHEY, SVGAGI. This CDR3 has 14 residues. CDR3 residues: CASSSPAVTYGYTF. The CDR3 DNA is TGTGCCAGCAGTTCACCCGCAGTTACCTATGGCTACACCTTC.

This clonotype was counted at least ten times. The chain has TRBV5-1 and TRBJ2-7; weak D call: TRBD1 (5 bases). V was pared by 3 bases and J by 4 bases, with 14 bases between. The germline V gene has CDR1 SGHRS and CDR2 YFSETQ. The CDR3 runs to 14 residues. CDR3 sequence reads: CASSWGPVGYEQYF. The CDR3, as DNA: TGCGCCAGCAGCTGGGGCCCAGTAGGGTACGAGCAGTACTTC. The full variable domain, its missing parts supplied by reference TRBV5-1 and TRBJ2-7, is KAGVTQTPRYLIKTRGQQVTLSCSPISGHRSVSWYQQTPGQGLQFLFEYFSETQRNKGNFPGRFSGRQFSNSRSEMNVSTLELGDSALYLCASSWGPVGYEQYFGPGTRLTVT.

This clonotype was recorded at least ten times. Here the CDR3 reads CSAASWTAGALNTEAFF. The DNA for the CDR3 is TGCAGTGCAGCGAGTTGGACAGCCGGAGCCCTGAACACTGAAGCTTTCTTT. V and J are TRBV20-1 and TRBJ1-1; possible D gene TRBD1, 6 bases. Germline V CDR1 and CDR2: DFQATT, SNEGSKA (reference sequence). The CDR3 sequence is 17 residues long. Trimming took off 6 bases at V and 0 bases at J, with 23 bases between the two ends.

Note on this clonotype: This may stem from a read error, because a much larger clone lies one nucleotide away. The rearrangement links TRBV3-1 to TRBJ2-7; D ambiguous. The CDR3 sequence is 12 residues long. Per the germline V gene, CDR1 is LGHDT and CDR2 is YNNKEL (reference sequence). The CDR3: CASSQGAGELYF. Here the CDR3 DNA reads TGTGCCAGCAGCCAAGGAGCAGGCGAGCTGTACTTC.

This clonotype was seen repeatedly, ten times or more. V and J are TRBV6-2 or TRBV6-3 and TRBJ1-1; unclear D gene. The CDR3 has 13 amino acids. CDR1 is MNHEY and CDR2 is SVGEGT in the germline V gene. V gave up 7 bases and J gave up 1 base, with 10 bases separating them. Here the CDR3 reads CASKHPGNTEAFF. CDR3 DNA sequence: TGTGCCAGCAAACACCCGGGGAACACTGAAGCTTTCTTT.

This clonotype was recorded at least ten times. The chain has TRBV7-2 and TRBJ1-6, with 8 bases matching TRBD1. This CDR3 spans 15 amino acids. The junction had 4 bases not matched to a gene; V was cut back by 2 bases and J by 7 bases. Germline CDR1 reads SGHTA; CDR2 reads FQGNSA. CDR3 amino acids: CASSLSRGPNSPLHF. CDR3 sequence (DNA): TGTGCCAGCAGCTTATCCAGGGGGCCAAATTCACCCCTCCACTTT.